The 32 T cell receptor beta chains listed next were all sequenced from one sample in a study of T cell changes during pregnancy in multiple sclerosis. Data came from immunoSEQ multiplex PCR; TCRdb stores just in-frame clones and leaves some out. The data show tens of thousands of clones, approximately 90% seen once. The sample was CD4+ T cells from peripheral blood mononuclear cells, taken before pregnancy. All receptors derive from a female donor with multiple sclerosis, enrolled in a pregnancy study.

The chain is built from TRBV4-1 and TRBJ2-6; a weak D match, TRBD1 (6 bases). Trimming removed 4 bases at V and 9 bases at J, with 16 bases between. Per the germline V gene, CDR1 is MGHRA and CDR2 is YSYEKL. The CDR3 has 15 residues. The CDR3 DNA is TGCGCCAGCAGCCCAAGGGGTTGGGGGCTCAACGTCCTGACTTTC. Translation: CASSPRGWGLNVLTF.

Here the CDR3 reads CASSIRSGLAGRYNEQFF. The CDR3 coding sequence is TGTGCCAGTAGTATTAGGTCCGGACTAGCGGGGAGATACAATGAGCAGTTCTTC. This chain connects TRBV19 to TRBJ2-1, with 12 nucleotides matching TRBD2. Unmatched junction bases numbered 10, after V lost 3 bases and J lost 4 bases. Germline lookup yields CDR1 LNHDA and CDR2 SQIVND (reference sequence). This CDR3 comprises 18 residues.

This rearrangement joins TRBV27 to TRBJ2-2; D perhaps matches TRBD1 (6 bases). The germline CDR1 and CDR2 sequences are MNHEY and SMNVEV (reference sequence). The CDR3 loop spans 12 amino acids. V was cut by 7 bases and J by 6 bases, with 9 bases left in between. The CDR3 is CASKKGAGELFF. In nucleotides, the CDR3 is TGTGCCAGCAAGAAGGGGGCCGGGGAGCTGTTTTTT.

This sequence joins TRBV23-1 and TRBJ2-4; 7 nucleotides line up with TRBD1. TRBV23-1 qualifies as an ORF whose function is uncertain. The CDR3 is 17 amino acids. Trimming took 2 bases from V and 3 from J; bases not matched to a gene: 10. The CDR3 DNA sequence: TGCGCCAGCAGTCAAGCCCACAGGGGCCCCAGCAAAAACATTCAGTACTTC. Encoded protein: CASSQAHRGPSKNIQYF.

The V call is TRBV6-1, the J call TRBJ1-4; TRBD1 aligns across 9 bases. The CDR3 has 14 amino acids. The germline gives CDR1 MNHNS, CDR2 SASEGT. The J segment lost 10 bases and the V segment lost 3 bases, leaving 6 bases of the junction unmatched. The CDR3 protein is CASSDTGGSGKLFF. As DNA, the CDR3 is TGTGCCAGCAGTGATACAGGGGGCTCCGGAAAACTGTTTTTT.

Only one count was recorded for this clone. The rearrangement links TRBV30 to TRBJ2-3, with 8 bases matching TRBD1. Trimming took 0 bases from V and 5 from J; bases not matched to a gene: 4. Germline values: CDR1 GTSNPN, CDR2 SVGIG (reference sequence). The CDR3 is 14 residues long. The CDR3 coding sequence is TGTGCCTGGAGTGTTGGTACAGGGGGAGATACGCAGTATTTT. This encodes CAWSVGTGGDTQYF.

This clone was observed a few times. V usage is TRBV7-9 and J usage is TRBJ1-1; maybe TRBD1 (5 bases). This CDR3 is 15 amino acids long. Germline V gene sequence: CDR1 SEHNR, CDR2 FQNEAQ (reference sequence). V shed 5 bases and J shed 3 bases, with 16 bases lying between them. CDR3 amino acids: CASSLGDFRDTEAFF. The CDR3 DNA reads TGTGCCAGCAGCCTCGGAGATTTCAGGGACACTGAAGCTTTCTTT.

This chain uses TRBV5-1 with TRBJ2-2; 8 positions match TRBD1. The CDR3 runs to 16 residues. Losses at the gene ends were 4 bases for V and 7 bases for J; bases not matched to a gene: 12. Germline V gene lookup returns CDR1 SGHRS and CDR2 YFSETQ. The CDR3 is CASSRVLQGVGGELFF. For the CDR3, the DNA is TGCGCCAGCAGCCGCGTATTACAGGGGGTTGGCGGGGAGCTGTTTTTT.

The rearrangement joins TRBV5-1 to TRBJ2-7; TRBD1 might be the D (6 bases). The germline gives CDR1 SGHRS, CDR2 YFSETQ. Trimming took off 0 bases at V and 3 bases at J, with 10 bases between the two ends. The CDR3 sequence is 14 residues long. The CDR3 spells CASSLGQDLYEQYF. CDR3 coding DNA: TGCGCCAGCAGCTTGGGACAGGACCTCTACGAGCAGTACTTC.

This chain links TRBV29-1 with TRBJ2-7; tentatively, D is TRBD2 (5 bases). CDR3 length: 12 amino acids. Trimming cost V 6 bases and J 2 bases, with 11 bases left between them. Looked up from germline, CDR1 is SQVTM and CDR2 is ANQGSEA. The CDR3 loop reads CSVAGNAYEQYF. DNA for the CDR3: TGCAGCGTGGCCGGGAATGCCTACGAGCAGTACTTC.

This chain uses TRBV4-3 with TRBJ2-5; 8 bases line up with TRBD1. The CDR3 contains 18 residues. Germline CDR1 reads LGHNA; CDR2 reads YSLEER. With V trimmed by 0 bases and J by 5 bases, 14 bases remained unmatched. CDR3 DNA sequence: TGCGCCAGCAGCCAAGAATGGATCGGGACAGGTCGTTCGGAGACCCAGTACTTC. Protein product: CASSQEWIGTGRSETQYF.

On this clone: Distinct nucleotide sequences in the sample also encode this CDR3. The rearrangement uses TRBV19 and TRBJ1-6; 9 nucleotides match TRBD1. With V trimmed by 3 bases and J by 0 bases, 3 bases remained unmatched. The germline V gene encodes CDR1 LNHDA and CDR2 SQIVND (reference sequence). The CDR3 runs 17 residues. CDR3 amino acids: CASSIGTGSSYNSPLHF. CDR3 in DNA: TGTGCCAGTAGTATCGGGACAGGGAGCTCCTATAATTCACCCCTCCACTTT. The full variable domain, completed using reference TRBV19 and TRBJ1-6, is DGGITQSPKYLFRKEGQNVTLSCEQNLNHDAMYWYRQDPGQGLRLIYYSQIVNDFQKGDIAEGYSVSREKKESFPLTVTSAQKNPTAFYLCASSIGTGSSYNSPLHFGNGTRLTVT.

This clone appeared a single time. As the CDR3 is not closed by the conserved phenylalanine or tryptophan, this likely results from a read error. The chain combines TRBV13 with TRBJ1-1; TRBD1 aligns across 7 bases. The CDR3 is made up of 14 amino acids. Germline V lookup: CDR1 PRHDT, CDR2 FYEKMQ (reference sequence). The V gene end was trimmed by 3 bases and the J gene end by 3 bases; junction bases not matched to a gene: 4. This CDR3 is CASSFGQEDTEAFL. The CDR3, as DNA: TGTGCCAGCAGCTTTGGACAGGAGGACACTGAAGCTTTCCTT.

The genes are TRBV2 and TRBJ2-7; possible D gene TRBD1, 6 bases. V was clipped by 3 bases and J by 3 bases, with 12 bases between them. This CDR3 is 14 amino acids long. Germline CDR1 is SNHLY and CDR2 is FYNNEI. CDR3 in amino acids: CASSDQGLYYEQYF. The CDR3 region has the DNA TGTGCCAGCAGTGATCAGGGGCTGTACTACGAGCAGTACTTC.

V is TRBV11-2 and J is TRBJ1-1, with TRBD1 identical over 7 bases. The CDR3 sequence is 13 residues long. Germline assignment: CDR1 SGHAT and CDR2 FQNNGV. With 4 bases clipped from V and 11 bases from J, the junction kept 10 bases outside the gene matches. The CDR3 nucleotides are TGTGCCAGCAGCTCGGTAACAGGGGTGGTGGCTTTCTTT. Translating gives CASSSVTGVVAFF.

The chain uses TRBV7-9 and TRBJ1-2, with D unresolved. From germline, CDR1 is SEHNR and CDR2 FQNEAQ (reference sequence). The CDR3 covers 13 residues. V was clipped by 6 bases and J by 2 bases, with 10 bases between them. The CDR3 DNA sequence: TGTGCCAGCAGTGACATCCGAAACTATGGCTACACCTTC. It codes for CASSDIRNYGYTF.

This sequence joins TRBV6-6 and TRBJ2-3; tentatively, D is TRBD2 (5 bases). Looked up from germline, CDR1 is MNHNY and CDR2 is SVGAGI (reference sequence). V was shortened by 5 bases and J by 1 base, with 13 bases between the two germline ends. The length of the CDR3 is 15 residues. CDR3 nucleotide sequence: TGTGCCAGCAGTCCCGACAACGGGGGCACAGATACGCAGTATTTT. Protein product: CASSPDNGGTDTQYF.

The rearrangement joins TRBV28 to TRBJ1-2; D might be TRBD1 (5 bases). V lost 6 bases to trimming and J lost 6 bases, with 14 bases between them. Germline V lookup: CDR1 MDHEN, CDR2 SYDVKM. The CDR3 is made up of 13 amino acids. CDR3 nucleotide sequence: TGTGCCAGCAGGTACCGGGACTACGATGGCTACACCTTC. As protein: CASRYRDYDGYTF.

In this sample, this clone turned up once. The CDR3 is CASSPGLAGGQETQYF. CDR3 DNA: TGTGCCAGCAGCCCGGGACTAGCGGGGGGACAAGAGACCCAGTACTTC. This chain connects TRBV7-3 to TRBJ2-5; 15 nucleotides line up with TRBD2. CDR1 and CDR2 (germline): SGHTA, FQGTGA. The CDR3 length is 16 residues. Trimming took 5 bases from V and 2 from J; bases not matched to a gene: 3.

The DNA of the CDR3 is TGCAGCGCTCAGGACAGGCGGCAAGAGACCCAGTACTTC. It translates to CSAQDRRQETQYF. The chain has TRBV29-1 and TRBJ2-5; 7 bases align to TRBD1. The V gene end was trimmed by 7 bases and the J gene end by 2 bases; junction bases not matched to a gene: 7. CDR1 SQVTM and CDR2 ANQGSEA come from the germline V gene. This CDR3 spans 13 amino acids.

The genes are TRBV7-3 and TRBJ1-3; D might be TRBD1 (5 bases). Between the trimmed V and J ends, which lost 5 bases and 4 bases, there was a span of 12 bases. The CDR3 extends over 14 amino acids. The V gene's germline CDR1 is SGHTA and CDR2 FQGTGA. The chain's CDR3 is CASSPGHLGNTIYF. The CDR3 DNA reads TGTGCCAGCAGCCCCGGACACCTGGGAAACACCATATATTTT.

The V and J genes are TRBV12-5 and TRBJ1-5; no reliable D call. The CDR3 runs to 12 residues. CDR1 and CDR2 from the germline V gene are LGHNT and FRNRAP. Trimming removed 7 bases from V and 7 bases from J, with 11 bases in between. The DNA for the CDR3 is TGTGCTAGTGAAGGGTCGGGGCAGCCCCAGCATTTT. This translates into CASEGSGQPQHF.

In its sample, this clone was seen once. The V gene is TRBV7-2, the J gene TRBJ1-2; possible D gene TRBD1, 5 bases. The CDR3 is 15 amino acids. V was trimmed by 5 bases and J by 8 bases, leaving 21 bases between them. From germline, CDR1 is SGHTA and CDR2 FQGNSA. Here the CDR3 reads CASSPLSGREGGYTF. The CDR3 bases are TGTGCCAGCAGCCCCCTATCTGGCAGGGAGGGCGGCTACACCTTC.

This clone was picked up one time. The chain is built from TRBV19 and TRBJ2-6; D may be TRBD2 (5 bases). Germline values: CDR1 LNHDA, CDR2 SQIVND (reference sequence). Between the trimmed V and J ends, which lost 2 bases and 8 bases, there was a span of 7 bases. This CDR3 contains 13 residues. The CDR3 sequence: CASSIPGTNVLTF. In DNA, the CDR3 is TGTGCCAGTAGTATACCCGGGACCAACGTCCTGACTTTC.

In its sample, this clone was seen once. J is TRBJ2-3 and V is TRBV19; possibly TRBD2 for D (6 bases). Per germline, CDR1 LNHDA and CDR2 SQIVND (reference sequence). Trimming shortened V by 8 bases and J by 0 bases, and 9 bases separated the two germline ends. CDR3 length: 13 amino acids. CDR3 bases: TGTGCCAGTCGCGGGACTAGCACAGATACGCAGTATTTT. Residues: CASRGTSTDTQYF.

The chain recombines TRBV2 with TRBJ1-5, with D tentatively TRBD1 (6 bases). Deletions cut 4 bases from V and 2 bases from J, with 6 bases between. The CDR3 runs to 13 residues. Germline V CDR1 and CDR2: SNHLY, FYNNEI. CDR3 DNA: TGTGCCAGCAGTGGGACAGGCAATCAGCCCCAGCATTTT. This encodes CASSGTGNQPQHF.

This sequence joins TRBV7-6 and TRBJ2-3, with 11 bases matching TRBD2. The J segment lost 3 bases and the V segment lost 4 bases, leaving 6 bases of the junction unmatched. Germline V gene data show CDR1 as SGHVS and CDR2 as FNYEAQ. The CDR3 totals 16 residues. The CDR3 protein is CASSSALAGGTDTQYF. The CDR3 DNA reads TGTGCCAGCAGCTCCGCGCTAGCGGGGGGTACAGATACGCAGTATTTT.

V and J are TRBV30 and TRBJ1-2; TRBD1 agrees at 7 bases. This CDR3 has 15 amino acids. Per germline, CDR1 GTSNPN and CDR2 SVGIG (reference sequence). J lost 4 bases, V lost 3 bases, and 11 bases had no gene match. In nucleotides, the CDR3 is TGTGCCTGGAGGAGCGGACCTTCAGGGGGCTATGGCTACACCTTC. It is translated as CAWRSGPSGGYGYTF.

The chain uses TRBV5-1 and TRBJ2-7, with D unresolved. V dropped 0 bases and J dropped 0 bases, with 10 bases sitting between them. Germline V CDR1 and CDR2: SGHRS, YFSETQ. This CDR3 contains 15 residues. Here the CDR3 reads CASSLAPGNSYEQYF. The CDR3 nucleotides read TGCGCCAGCAGCTTGGCCCCAGGTAACTCCTACGAGCAGTACTTC.

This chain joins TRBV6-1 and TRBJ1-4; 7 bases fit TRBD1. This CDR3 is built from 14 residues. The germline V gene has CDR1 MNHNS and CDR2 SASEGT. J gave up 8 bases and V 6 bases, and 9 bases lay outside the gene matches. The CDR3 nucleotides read TGTGCCAGCAGCCTAGGGGGCAATGGCGAAAAACTGTTTTTT. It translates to CASSLGGNGEKLFF.

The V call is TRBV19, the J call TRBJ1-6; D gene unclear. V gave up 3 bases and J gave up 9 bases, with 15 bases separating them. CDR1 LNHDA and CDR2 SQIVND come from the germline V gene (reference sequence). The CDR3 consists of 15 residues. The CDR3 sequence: CASSIQQVTASPLHF. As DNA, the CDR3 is TGTGCCAGTAGTATTCAGCAGGTGACCGCTTCACCCCTCCACTTT.

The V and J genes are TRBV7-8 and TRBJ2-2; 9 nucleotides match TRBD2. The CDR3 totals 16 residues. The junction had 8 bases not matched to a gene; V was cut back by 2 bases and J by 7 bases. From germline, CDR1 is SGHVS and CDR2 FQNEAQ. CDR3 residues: CASSLFTRGGDGELFF. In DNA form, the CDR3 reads TGTGCCAGCAGCTTATTTACGCGGGGGGGTGACGGGGAGCTGTTTTTT.